This T cell receptor (beta chain) comes out of a study of blood T cell repertoires in COVID-19. Background on the study: Specimens from acute and convalescent COVID-19 originated in the United States, Italy and Spain. The cDNA or gDNA used as material had been derived from T cells, B-cell-depleted T cells, or PBMCs.

Germline V lookup: CDR1 KGHSH, CDR2 LQKENI. Trimming took 6 bases from V and 5 from J, leaving 16 bases between them. The CDR3 has 14 residues. Per the authors' pipeline: Nucleated cell number was recorded as an estimate derived from reference gene primer amplification. The method was immunoSEQ multiplex PCR; TCRdb's version includes in-frame clones alone and lacks a portion of them. V and J calls and clone size are copied from that table; D and trimming were computed from the DNA. The sample shows about 170,000 clones, 82% of them seen only once. This rearrangement joins TRBV18 to TRBJ1-1; D possibly corresponds to TRBD1 (6 bases). The TCR was taken from a woman older than 75 with acute or convalescent COVID-19. Material for sequencing was peripheral blood. The DNA for the CDR3 is TGTGCCAGCTCCCCAATAGTACAGGGTACTGAAGCTTTCTTT. Translating it yields CASSPIVQGTEAFF. The whole variable domain, remainder taken from reference TRBV18 and TRBJ1-1, is NAGVMQNPRHLVRRRGQEARLRCSPMKGHSHVYWYRQLPEEGLKFMVYLQKENIIDESGMPKERFSAEFPKEGPSILRIQQVVRGDSAAYFCASSPIVQGTEAFFGQGTRLTVV.